The clone carrying this T cell receptor beta chain was counted once. The antigen remains undetermined. PCR involved 60 Vbeta and 13 Jbeta primers. This table comes from immunoSEQ multiplex PCR, and its TCRdb copy is limited to in-frame clones, with some not included. The sample includes around 120,000 clones, 60% to 80% of them seen just once. V shed 4 bases and J 4 bases; nucleotides not matched to a gene: 5. Germline V gives CDR1 SGHDN, CDR2 FVKESK. The CDR3 length is 14 residues. This specimen belongs to a study of cytomegalovirus exposure and HLA in healthy donors. Points from the study as a whole: The study dropped some indistinguishable V segments, TRBV6-2 and TRBV6-3 among them. In a later analysis, an Asian-associated ancestry cluster reportedly showed fewer N-insertions than the approximately 660-donor mean. There was a cluster of highly shared sequence variants that was likely a sequencing artifact.

Material for sequencing was PBMCs. The chain joins TRBV14 to TRBJ1-2; 8 nucleotides agree with TRBD1. This clonotype was sampled from a man aged 50-60 years in good health and CMV-seropositive. The CDR3 sequence is CASSLQGTGYGYTF. DNA for the CDR3: TGTGCCAGCAGCCTACAAGGGACAGGCTATGGCTACACCTTC.